This T cell receptor (beta chain) was captured in a study of cytomegalovirus exposure and HLA in healthy donors. General observations from the study: High sensitivity and specificity were reportedly achieved when the classifier diagnosed cytomegalovirus status. Most TCR sequences were seen very rarely across donors, but some public TCRs occurred in many. Among TCR beta chains, those listed as cytomegalovirus-associated numbered about 150.

The V gene lost 2 bases and the J gene lost 1 base, with 15 bases spanning the gap. CDR1 KGHSH and CDR2 LQKENI come from the germline V gene. The length of the CDR3 is 16 residues. Using immunoSEQ multiplex PCR, the repertoire was profiled, and TCRdb retains in-frame clones only, with some absent. The repertoire holds more than 45,000 clones, over 90% seen once, with 2% to 2.5% in the top ten. Comments on this clone: Its target is not known.

The specimen was PBMCs. The chain links TRBV18 to TRBJ2-7; perhaps TRBD2 as D (5 bases). The source of this sequence is a man younger than 35 in good health and CMV-seronegative. The CDR3 bases are TGTGCCAGCTCACCAGAAGGACTCACCCTATCCTACGAGCAGTACTTC. It encodes CASSPEGLTLSYEQYF. Full variable domain (outside the CDR3, taken from reference TRBV18 and TRBJ2-7): NAGVMQNPRHLVRRRGQEARLRCSPMKGHSHVYWYRQLPEEGLKFMVYLQKENIIDESGMPKERFSAEFPKEGPSILRIQQVVRGDSAAYFCASSPEGLTLSYEQYFGPGTRLTVT.